The next 7 T cell receptor beta chains were all read from a single sample in a study of monozygotic twins with cystic fibrosis (dated by TCRdb to the early 2020s). Preparation of the library involved the immunoSEQ multiplex PCR assay. This immuneACCESS table, as held by TCRdb, lists in-frame sequences with V and J called but not all clones. Of the missing ones, under half trace to an unresolved V gene in checked studies; the others have no known cause. A total of about 39,000 clones appear in this sample, 85% to 95% of them only once. Roughly 0.2% of the sample is in the top ten clones. Sequences were obtained from blood. These receptor sequences come from a boy aged 2 to 10 with cystic fibrosis.

This clone was counted a few times. This chain uses TRBV7-9 with TRBJ1-6, with D unresolved. The CDR3 spans 14 residues. Between the trimmed V and J ends, which lost 5 bases and 6 bases, there was a span of 11 bases. CDR1 is SEHNR, CDR2 FQNEAQ, per germline (reference sequence). The CDR3 DNA is TGTGCCAGCAGCCCAGCAGAATCTAATTCACCCCTCCACTTT. This sequence encodes CASSPAESNSPLHF.

V usage is TRBV2 and J usage is TRBJ2-7; maybe TRBD1 (6 bases). This CDR3 contains 15 residues. Germline CDR1 and CDR2: SNHLY and FYNNEI. V was clipped by 10 bases and J by 3 bases, with 22 bases between them. The CDR3, as DNA: TGTGCCATATCCAGGGGAATGAGTTTGGGCTACGAGCAGTACTTC. Translated: CAISRGMSLGYEQYF.

The rearrangement uses TRBV29-1 and TRBJ2-2; 11 bases are shared with TRBD2. This CDR3 is 18 amino acids long. J lost 5 bases, V lost 6 bases, and 17 bases had no gene match. Germline V gene sequence: CDR1 SQVTM, CDR2 ANQGSEA. For the CDR3, the DNA is TGCAGCGTCCTCCGGGGTTTTAGCGGGGGGGCCGGTACCGGGGAGCTGTTTTTT. Residues: CSVLRGFSGGAGTGELFF.

V is TRBV6-5 and J is TRBJ2-1; D call uncertain. The V and J ends lost 0 bases and 7 bases respectively, with 7 bases between them. The germline gives CDR1 MNHEY, CDR2 SVGAGI. The CDR3 loop spans 13 amino acids. The CDR3 sequence: CASSYSSRNEQFF. DNA for the CDR3: TGTGCCAGCAGTTACTCGTCGCGGAATGAGCAGTTCTTC.

The gene calls are TRBV14 and TRBJ1-2; D is uncertain. The V gene's germline CDR1 is SGHDN and CDR2 FVKESK. CDR3 length: 16 amino acids. Trimming left V 2 bases short and J 2 bases short, with 15 bases between. The CDR3 DNA sequence: TGTGCCAGCAGCCAATACATGTCACAGACCAACTATGGCTACACCTTC. Encoded protein: CASSQYMSQTNYGYTF.

CDR3 loop: CASSLDSTYYGYTF. The CDR3 DNA follows: TGTGCCAGCAGTCTTGACAGTACATACTATGGCTACACCTTC. V and J are TRBV27 and TRBJ1-2; the D gene is possibly TRBD1 (5 bases). The length of the CDR3 is 14 residues. Germline V lookup: CDR1 MNHEY, CDR2 SMNVEV (reference sequence). V shed 5 bases and J shed 3 bases, with 13 bases lying between them.

The table lists this clone with a count of one. The CDR3 here is CAISRTGGDNQPQHF. The CDR3 DNA is TGTGCCATCAGCAGGACAGGGGGCGACAATCAGCCCCAGCATTTT. The genes are TRBV10-3 and TRBJ1-5; TRBD1 matches at 11 bases. The length of the CDR3 is 15 residues. Germline V gene sequence: CDR1 ENHRY, CDR2 SYGVKD. V lost 6 bases and J lost 3; bases outside the gene matches: 4.